Listed below are T cell receptor beta chains from one sample, sequenced in a study of T cells after somatic rescue of genetic block. The method was immunoSEQ multiplex PCR; TCRdb's version includes in-frame clones alone and lacks a portion of them. The table lists approximately 88,000 clones, 85% to 90% of them singletons. Sequencing was done on a sample of peripheral blood mononuclear cells (PBMCs). These TCRs come from a woman aged 18-30 years. CDR3s include the opening cysteine and the closing phenylalanine or tryptophan. The D gene is left open where the match is weak.

d_call	v_call	j_call	cdr3_aa	cdr3_nt
TRBD1	TRBV27	TRBJ1-2	CASSPGTGYGGYTF	TGTGCCAGCAGTCCCGGGACAGGGTATGGAGGCTACACCTTC
TRBD1	TRBV10-3	TRBJ1-4	CAISGTGNEKLFF	TGTGCCATCAGTGGGACAGGGAATGAAAAACTGTTTTTT
TRBD2	TRBV4-1	TRBJ2-1	CASSQDGASGYYNEQFF	TGCGCCAGCAGCCAAGACGGGGCTAGCGGATATTACAATGAGCAGTTCTTC
NA	TRBV7-9	TRBJ1-1	CASSLAGDREAFF	TGTGCCAGCAGCTTAGCGGGAGACAGGGAAGCTTTCTTT
NA	TRBV11-2	TRBJ2-7	CASSLVPSITYEQYF	TGTGCCAGCAGCTTAGTGCCGTCGATCACCTACGAGCAGTACTTC
TRBD2	TRBV6-5	TRBJ2-2	CASQTSGNTGELFF	TGTGCCAGTCAGACTAGCGGGAACACCGGGGAGCTGTTTTTT
TRBD1	TRBV2	TRBJ2-5	CASRPGQKETQYF	TGTGCCAGCAGGCCGGGACAGAAAGAGACCCAGTACTTC
TRBD2	TRBV6-1	TRBJ2-5	CASSVASGSVLETQYF	TGTGCCAGCAGTGTGGCTAGCGGGAGCGTTTTAGAGACCCAGTACTTC
TRBD1	TRBV9	TRBJ2-3	CASSEDGQGTDTQYF	TGTGCCAGCAGCGAAGATGGACAGGGAACAGATACGCAGTATTTT
NA	TRBV20-1	TRBJ2-1	CSAPQVNEQFF	TGCAGTGCACCCCAAGTAAATGAGCAGTTCTTC
NA	TRBV5-6	TRBJ1-4	CASSFAPRAPNEKLFF	TGTGCCAGCAGCTTTGCCCCCCGGGCACCTAATGAAAAACTGTTTTTT
NA	TRBV6-5	TRBJ2-5	CASSYLQDMGRETQYF	TGTGCCAGCAGTTACCTGCAGGATATGGGTCGGGAGACCCAGTACTTC